The 3 T cell receptor beta chains below were found in one sample sequenced in a study of cytomegalovirus exposure and HLA in healthy donors. PCR used 60 Vbeta primers and 13 Jbeta primers. Clones were sequenced by immunoSEQ multiplex PCR, and TCRdb holds only the in-frame ones, with some missing. The sample includes more than 200,000 clones, 65% to 80% of them seen just once. The sequenced material came from PBMCs. These receptors were obtained from a man between 35 and 55 years old in good health and CMV-seronegative.

The CDR3 protein is CASSFWTRKNTEAFF. DNA of the CDR3: TGTGCCAGCAGTTTCTGGACACGGAAGAACACTGAAGCTTTCTTT. The rearrangement joins TRBV27 to TRBJ1-1; possible D gene TRBD1, 5 bases. The CDR3 covers 15 residues. CDR1 MNHEY and CDR2 SMNVEV come from the germline V gene (reference sequence). V dropped 3 bases and J dropped 1 base, with 12 bases sitting between them.

This chain connects TRBV5-1 to TRBJ2-2; D gene unclear. Germline V gene lookup returns CDR1 SGHRS and CDR2 YFSETQ. The CDR3 has 16 residues. Trimming left V 4 bases short and J 0 bases short, with 13 bases between. The CDR3 region is CASSPRASANTGELFF. The CDR3 region has the DNA TGCGCCAGCAGCCCCCGTGCCAGCGCGAACACCGGGGAGCTGTTTTTT.

The V gene is TRBV5-6, the J gene TRBJ2-1, with 9 bases fitting TRBD2. CDR1 and CDR2 (germline): SGHDT, YYEEEE. This CDR3 spans 13 amino acids. V was clipped by 4 bases and J by 15 bases; unmatched bases: 11. This chain's CDR3 is CASSPAAAGGVFF. The CDR3 nucleotides are TGTGCCAGCAGCCCCGCGGCAGCGGGAGGTGTGTTCTTC.